This record concerns one T cell receptor (beta chain) sequence. This entry is derived from a study of blood T cell repertoires in COVID-19. Study-wide context: Both acute and convalescent COVID-19 samples were obtained from the United States, Italy and Spain. The analysed material was cDNA or gDNA that came from T cells, B-cell-depleted T cells, or PBMCs.

In germline, CDR1 is SQVTM, CDR2 ANQGSEA. This CDR3 comprises 14 residues. Trimming pared 6 bases from V and 1 base from J, leaving 13 bases between. As handled by the study authors: Quantification of nucleated cells was approximated via reference gene primer amplification. Generated by immunoSEQ multiplex PCR, the TCRdb table keeps only in-frame clones and is missing some. The V and J calls and the clone size are those of that table, but D and trimming were determined from the DNA. The data show around 150,000 clones, around 86% seen once. This sequence was found in a man in his sixties or seventies with acute or convalescent COVID-19. The chain uses TRBV29-1 and TRBJ1-5, with D unresolved. Sequencing used peripheral blood. CDR3 sequence reads: CSVAETNSNQPQHF. The CDR3 nucleotides read TGCAGCGTAGCCGAGACAAACAGCAATCAGCCCCAGCATTTT.